The 4 T cell receptor beta chains presented below share a single source sample, sequenced in a study of blood T cell repertoires in COVID-19. Method: immunoSEQ multiplex PCR; TCRdb's copy keeps in-frame clones and lacks some. The profile shows fewer than 35,000 clones, about 85% of them singletons. The sample was peripheral blood. The receptors shown here come from a woman older than 75 with active or convalescent COVID-19.

This clone has just one count. This chain joins TRBV3-1 (or the pseudogene TRBV3-2) and TRBJ1-1, with a weak D call TRBD1 (6 bases). V was clipped by 1 base and J by 7 bases, with 10 bases between them. The CDR3 length is 13 residues. Germline lookup yields CDR1 LGHDT and CDR2 YNNKEL (reference sequence). The CDR3 DNA sequence: TGTGCCAGCAGCCAAGGGGCCAGGGGTGAAGCTTTCTTT. It is translated as CASSQGARGEAFF.

The V call is TRBV29-1, the J call TRBJ1-1, with 9 bases aligning to TRBD1. The CDR3 covers 15 residues. CDR1 and CDR2 from the germline V gene are SQVTM and ANQGSEA. J was trimmed by 4 bases and V by 3 bases; bases with no gene match: 9. CDR3 sequence reads: CSVEDRDRVTTEAFF. The CDR3 DNA sequence: TGCAGCGTTGAGGACCGGGACAGGGTAACCACTGAAGCTTTCTTT.

The gene calls are TRBV2 and TRBJ1-5, with TRBD1 as a possible D gene (6 bases). V lost 4 bases and J 3 bases, leaving 10 bases between the germline ends. There are 14 residues in the CDR3. Germline V CDR1 and CDR2: SNHLY, FYNNEI. Here the CDR3 DNA reads TGTGCCAGCAGTGTACAGGGTCCCAATCAGCCCCAGCATTTT. Translating gives CASSVQGPNQPQHF.

This sequence joins TRBV5-1 and TRBJ2-2; 7 bases line up with TRBD2. Trimming took 0 bases from V and 2 from J; bases not matched to a gene: 4. The CDR3 loop spans 16 amino acids. The germline V gene encodes CDR1 SGHRS and CDR2 YFSETQ. Here the CDR3 reads CASSLDPAGNTGELFF. In DNA, the CDR3 is TGCGCCAGCAGCTTGGACCCAGCGGGAAACACCGGGGAGCTGTTTTTT.